This passage covers 29 T cell receptor beta chains from one sample sequenced in a study of shared clonotypes between healthy human individuals. The assay was immunoSEQ multiplex PCR, and TCRdb's table has in-frame clones only and misses some. Altogether more than 1,200,000 clones are present, around 98.5% being singletons, with the ten largest covering 0.36%. The sequenced material came from naive CD4+ T cells sorted from blood. Subset noted: CD45RA+ positively selected. These receptors all stem from a man between 25 and 39 years old in good health.

The gene calls are TRBV15 and TRBJ2-2, with 7 bases lining up with TRBD2. This CDR3 has 15 amino acids. V lost 3 bases and J lost 5; bases outside the gene matches: 6. CDR1 and CDR2 (germline): LNHNV, YYDKDF (reference sequence). CDR3 nucleotide sequence: TGTGCCACCAGCAGTGACCCAGCGGGGACCGGGGAGCTGTTTTTT. Translating it yields CATSSDPAGTGELFF.

CDR3 region: CASSSTDQDPNTEAFF. Here the CDR3 DNA reads TGCGCCAGCAGCTCGACCGACCAGGACCCTAACACTGAAGCTTTCTTT. The chain links TRBV5-1 to TRBJ1-1, with no clear D. The CDR3 consists of 16 residues. Trimming shortened V by 3 bases and J by 2 bases, and 17 bases separated the two germline ends. Germline CDR1 is SGHRS and CDR2 is YFSETQ. The whole variable domain, remainder taken from reference TRBV5-1 and TRBJ1-1, is KAGVTQTPRYLIKTRGQQVTLSCSPISGHRSVSWYQQTPGQGLQFLFEYFSETQRNKGNFPGRFSGRQFSNSRSEMNVSTLELGDSALYLCASSSTDQDPNTEAFFGQGTRLTVV.

The chain recombines TRBV2 with TRBJ2-1; D may match TRBD1 or TRBD2 (5 bases each). The CDR3 is 19 residues long. The V gene's germline CDR1 is SNHLY and CDR2 FYNNEI. With 7 bases removed from V and 1 base from J, the gap between germline ends came to 26 bases. The CDR3 DNA reads as TGTGCCAGCAAAGGGGATAAGGCAGGTCTAAGAGGGTCCTACAATGAGCAGTTCTTC. This translates into CASKGDKAGLRGSYNEQFF.

The rearrangement joins TRBV30 to TRBJ2-7; 9 nucleotides align to TRBD1. This CDR3 has 14 amino acids. The germline V gene has CDR1 GTSNPN and CDR2 SVGIG (reference sequence). Trimming at V came to 3 bases and at J to 1 base, leaving 4 bases not matched to a gene. This chain's CDR3 is CAWRLQGASYEQYF. DNA for the CDR3: TGTGCCTGGAGGTTACAGGGGGCTTCCTACGAGCAGTACTTC.

This rearrangement joins TRBV19 to TRBJ2-1; D is unclear. The CDR3 has 11 residues. V dropped 6 bases and J dropped 3 bases, with 3 bases sitting between them. Germline V gene lookup returns CDR1 LNHDA and CDR2 SQIVND (reference sequence). CDR3 bases: TGTGCCAGTAGCTACTACAATGAGCAGTTCTTC. Its protein is CASSYYNEQFF.

Remarks on this clone: Other nucleotide sequences in the sample specify the same CDR3. The V and J genes are TRBV5-1 and TRBJ2-5, with D hard to call. Germline CDR1 and CDR2: SGHRS and YFSETQ. Between the trimmed V and J ends, which lost 5 bases and 1 base, there was a span of 3 bases. This CDR3 comprises 11 residues. The CDR3 region is CASSGQETQYF. CDR3 coding DNA: TGCGCCAGCAGTGGCCAAGAGACCCAGTACTTC.

This clone was found once. The chain uses TRBV11-2 and TRBJ2-7; 7 nucleotides align to TRBD1. Germline V gene sequence: CDR1 SGHAT, CDR2 FQNNGV. The CDR3 has 15 residues. The J segment lost 7 bases and the V segment lost 0 bases, leaving 9 bases of the junction unmatched. Written as DNA, the CDR3 is TGTGCCAGCAGCTTAGATCCGGGACAGACTTTGGAGCAGTACTTC. Its translation is CASSLDPGQTLEQYF.

This chain connects TRBV11-2 to TRBJ2-7; D is ambiguous. The germline gives CDR1 SGHAT, CDR2 FQNNGV. The CDR3 covers 15 residues. Trimming stripped 1 base from V and 0 bases from J, with 10 bases between. The CDR3 sequence: CASSLVSVISYEQYF. The CDR3 DNA is TGTGCCAGCAGCTTAGTTTCGGTGATCTCCTACGAGCAGTACTTC.

The CDR3, as DNA: TGTGCCAGCAGTTTCGGGGACAGGGTGGGCACCGGGGAGCTGTTTTTT. It is translated as CASSFGDRVGTGELFF. The chain joins TRBV27 to TRBJ2-2; 9 bases line up with TRBD1. CDR1 and CDR2 (germline): MNHEY, SMNVEV (reference sequence). CDR3 length equals 16 residues. V lost 3 bases and J lost 4; bases outside the gene matches: 6.

The gene calls are TRBV5-1 and TRBJ2-5; the D gene is possibly TRBD2 (6 bases). Per germline, CDR1 SGHRS and CDR2 YFSETQ. V dropped 3 bases and J dropped 2 bases, with 11 bases sitting between them. This CDR3 region has 14 residues. CDR3 DNA sequence: TGCGCCAGCAGCTCCGGGACTCAGCAAGAGACCCAGTACTTC. Translated: CASSSGTQQETQYF.

About this clone: The same CDR3 is also encoded by other DNA sequences in this sample. CDR3 nucleotides: TGTGCCAGCAGCTTAGAGGGTTTGGGAACTGAAGCTTTCTTT. Protein sequence: CASSLEGLGTEAFF. The genes are TRBV11-2 and TRBJ1-1, with D unclear. The CDR3 contains 14 residues. V was clipped by 0 bases and J by 5 bases, with 10 bases between them. Germline V lookup: CDR1 SGHAT, CDR2 FQNNGV.

The CDR3 DNA is TGTGCCCGCCTATTCCGGAGGGATGAGCAGTTCTTC. Its translation: CARLFRRDEQFF. The rearrangement joins TRBV18 to TRBJ2-1, with D possibly being TRBD2 (6 bases). Germline V gene lookup returns CDR1 KGHSH and CDR2 LQKENI. V lost 11 bases, J lost 8 bases, and 16 bases lay in between. This CDR3 is built from 12 residues.

This chain uses TRBV7-6 with TRBJ2-3; TRBD2 matches at 7 bases. Trimming removed 1 base from V and 1 base from J; junction bases left unmatched: 5. CDR1 SGHVS and CDR2 FNYEAQ come from the germline V gene. CDR3 length: 16 amino acids. The CDR3 region is CASSLGGRGRTDTQYF. The CDR3 DNA sequence: TGTGCCAGCAGCTTAGGCGGGAGAGGTCGCACAGATACGCAGTATTTT. Full variable domain (remainder filled in from reference TRBV7-6 and TRBJ2-3): GAGVSQSPRYKVTKRGQDVALRCDPISGHVSLYWYRQALGQGPEFLTYFNYEAQQDKSGLPNDRFSAERPEGSISTLTIQRTEQRDSAMYRCASSLGGRGRTDTQYFGPGTRLTVL.

The rearrangement uses TRBV6-1 and TRBJ1-1; the D is unclear. CDR1 and CDR2 (germline): MNHNS, SASEGT. V lost 2 bases and J lost 1, with 5 bases in between. The CDR3 length is 13 residues. The CDR3 bases are TGTGCCAGCAGTGAACAACGGAACACTGAAGCTTTCTTT. The encoded protein is CASSEQRNTEAFF.

This chain uses TRBV15 with TRBJ2-3, with D perhaps TRBD1 or TRBD2 (5 bases each). With 0 bases removed from V and 5 bases from J, the gap between germline ends came to 12 bases. The CDR3 has 15 amino acids. Germline lookup yields CDR1 LNHNV and CDR2 YYDKDF (reference sequence). The CDR3 DNA sequence: TGTGCCACCAGCAGAGATAGGGGAGTAGGAGATACGCAGTATTTT. Its translation is CATSRDRGVGDTQYF.

The rearrangement links TRBV6-5 to TRBJ2-7; TRBD1 is a possible D gene (7 bases). CDR3 size: 13 residues. Between the trimmed V and J ends, which lost 4 bases and 6 bases, there was a span of 13 bases. Germline lookup yields CDR1 MNHEY and CDR2 SVGAGI. The CDR3 here is CASSLNRGGEQYF. CDR3 DNA: TGTGCCAGCAGTTTGAACAGGGGAGGCGAGCAGTACTTC.

The rearrangement uses TRBV10-3 and TRBJ2-7; D not resolved. The CDR3 contains 14 residues. V gave up 6 bases and J gave up 3 bases, with 15 bases separating them. Germline assignment: CDR1 ENHRY and CDR2 SYGVKD. CDR3 coding DNA: TGTGCCATCAGCGACTCCGCGCTAGTCTACGAGCAGTACTTC. Amino acids: CAISDSALVYEQYF.

The chain couples TRBV6-1 to TRBJ1-5; a weak D match, TRBD1 (5 bases). V was clipped by 4 bases and J by 6 bases, with 19 bases between them. The CDR3 is 16 residues long. Germline V gene data show CDR1 as MNHNS and CDR2 as SASEGT. Written as DNA, the CDR3 is TGTGCCAGCAGTGTGGGCGGGGGTAGTACCAGTCAGCCCCAGCATTTT. Its protein is CASSVGGGSTSQPQHF.

The chain links TRBV15 to TRBJ2-7; TRBD1 is a possible D gene (6 bases). V lost 1 base, J lost 0 bases, and 7 bases lay in between. Germline V gene lookup returns CDR1 LNHNV and CDR2 YYDKDF (reference sequence). The CDR3 has 14 residues. The CDR3 DNA follows: TGTGCCACCAGCAGAGGGGACACCTCCTACGAGCAGTACTTC. Translated, it gives CATSRGDTSYEQYF.

This sequence joins TRBV5-4 and TRBJ2-7; 8 bases line up with TRBD1. Germline values: CDR1 SGHNT, CDR2 YYREEE (reference sequence). The CDR3 is made up of 15 amino acids. Trimming removed 2 bases from V and 2 bases from J; junction bases left unmatched: 6. CDR3 protein: CASSFRDRIAYEQYF. In DNA form, the CDR3 reads TGTGCCAGCAGCTTTAGGGACAGGATCGCCTACGAGCAGTACTTC.

The chain is built from TRBV5-1 and TRBJ2-1; D possibly corresponds to TRBD1 (5 bases). Germline CDR1 reads SGHRS; CDR2 reads YFSETQ. V was pared by 2 bases and J by 2 bases, with 14 bases between. This CDR3 is 16 amino acids long. In nucleotides, the CDR3 is TGCGCCAGCAGCTTAGGGGCAGTTCTGGCCTACAATGAGCAGTTCTTC. This encodes CASSLGAVLAYNEQFF. Drawing the rest from reference TRBV5-1 and TRBJ2-1, the complete variable domain is KAGVTQTPRYLIKTRGQQVTLSCSPISGHRSVSWYQQTPGQGLQFLFEYFSETQRNKGNFPGRFSGRQFSNSRSEMNVSTLELGDSALYLCASSLGAVLAYNEQFFGPGTRLTVL.

This chain connects TRBV7-6 to TRBJ2-1; TRBD1 might be the D (5 bases). Trimming took 0 bases from V and 10 from J, leaving 13 bases between them. The CDR3 is 14 amino acids. Germline V gives CDR1 SGHVS, CDR2 FNYEAQ. The CDR3 DNA follows: TGTGCCAGCAGCTTAGCGATAAAACAGGCCGAGCAGTTCTTC. This codes for CASSLAIKQAEQFF. Filled out from reference TRBV7-6 and TRBJ2-1, the complete variable domain reads GAGVSQSPRYKVTKRGQDVALRCDPISGHVSLYWYRQALGQGPEFLTYFNYEAQQDKSGLPNDRFSAERPEGSISTLTIQRTEQRDSAMYRCASSLAIKQAEQFFGPGTRLTVL.

The genes are TRBV29-1 and TRBJ2-7; D call uncertain. Germline V lookup: CDR1 SQVTM, CDR2 ANQGSEA. The V and J ends lost 4 bases and 2 bases respectively, with 12 bases between them. This CDR3 has 13 residues. This CDR3 reads CSVVWPLAYEQYF. Written as DNA, the CDR3 is TGCAGCGTTGTATGGCCACTTGCCTACGAGCAGTACTTC.

CDR3 in DNA: TGTGCCAGCAGCCGGACTAGTGGGATCACAGATACGCAGTATTTT. It encodes CASSRTSGITDTQYF. The V call is TRBV7-9, the J call TRBJ2-3; TRBD2 matches 7 bases. V lost 5 bases, J lost 2 bases, and 7 bases stayed unmatched. The CDR3 extends over 15 amino acids. Germline-derived CDR1 and CDR2 are SEHNR and FQNEAQ (reference sequence). Looking up the rest from reference TRBV7-9 and TRBJ2-3 gives the full variable domain: DTGVSQNPRHKITKRGQNVTFRCDPISEHNRLYWYRQTLGQGPEFLTYFQNEAQLEKSRLLSDRFSAERPKGSFSTLEIQRTEQGDSAMYLCASSRTSGITDTQYFGPGTRLTVL.

A word on this clone: Additional DNA sequences in this sample encode the identical CDR3. V usage is TRBV28 and J usage is TRBJ2-6; D is uncertain. The V gene's germline CDR1 is MDHEN and CDR2 SYDVKM. V lost 6 bases and J 0 bases, leaving 9 bases between the germline ends. The CDR3 covers 15 residues. CDR3 protein: CASSPPGSGANVLTF. DNA for the CDR3: TGTGCCAGCAGCCCTCCTGGCTCTGGGGCCAACGTCCTGACTTTC.

This chain uses TRBV6-5 with TRBJ1-1; TRBD1 is a possible D gene (5 bases). V lost 8 bases and J 4 bases, leaving 20 bases between the germline ends. The CDR3 is 15 amino acids. CDR1 is MNHEY, CDR2 SVGAGI, per germline. The CDR3 coding sequence is TGTGCCAGCCTCGGTCCGCGGGGCGAGGCCACTGAAGCTTTCTTT. Translating it yields CASLGPRGEATEAFF.

The gene calls are TRBV5-5 and TRBJ1-1; D is possibly TRBD1 (5 bases). CDR3 length: 14 amino acids. Deletions cut 1 base from V and 3 bases from J, with 10 bases between. From germline, CDR1 is SGHKS and CDR2 YYEKEE (reference sequence). DNA for the CDR3: TGTGCCAGCAGCTTGAGGGGCGGGGACACTGAAGCTTTCTTT. Its protein is CASSLRGGDTEAFF.

The rearrangement links TRBV9 to TRBJ2-3; 10 bases line up with TRBD2. CDR1 SGDLS and CDR2 YYNGEE come from the germline V gene. This CDR3 spans 15 amino acids. The V segment lost 4 bases and the J segment 4 bases; nucleotides outside the gene matches: 6. The CDR3 DNA reads TGTGCCAGCAGCCAGAGCGGGAGGGCCCCAGATACGCAGTATTTT. Protein product: CASSQSGRAPDTQYF.

The chain carries TRBV27 and TRBJ1-2; 8 bases line up with TRBD1. There are 16 residues in the CDR3. CDR1 is MNHEY, CDR2 SMNVEV, per germline (reference sequence). V lost 5 bases and J lost 2; bases outside the gene matches: 10. This CDR3 is CASSPHGQGINYGYTF. The CDR3 coding sequence is TGTGCCAGCAGTCCTCATGGACAGGGTATCAACTATGGCTACACCTTC.